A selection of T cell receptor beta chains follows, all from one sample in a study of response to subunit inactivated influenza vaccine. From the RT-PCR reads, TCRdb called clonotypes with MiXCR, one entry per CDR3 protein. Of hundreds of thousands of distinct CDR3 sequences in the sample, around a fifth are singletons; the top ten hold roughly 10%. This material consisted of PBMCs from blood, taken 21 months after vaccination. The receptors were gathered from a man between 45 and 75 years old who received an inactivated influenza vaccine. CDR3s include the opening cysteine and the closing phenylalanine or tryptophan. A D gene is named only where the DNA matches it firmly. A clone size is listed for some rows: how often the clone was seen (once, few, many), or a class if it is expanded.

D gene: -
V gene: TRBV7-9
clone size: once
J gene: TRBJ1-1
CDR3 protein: CASSTGRLNTEAFF
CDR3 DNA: TGTGCCAGCAGCACTGGACGGCTGAACACTGAAGCTTTCTTT

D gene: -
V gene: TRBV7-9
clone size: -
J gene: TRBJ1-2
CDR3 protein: CASSLIRDGYTF
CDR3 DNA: TGTGCCAGCAGCTTAATCCGGGATGGCTACACCTTC

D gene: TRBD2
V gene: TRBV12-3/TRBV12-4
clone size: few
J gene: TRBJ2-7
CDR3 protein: CASSYSGVSYEQYF
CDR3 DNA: TGTGCCAGCAGTTATAGCGGGGTCTCCTACGAGCAGTACTTC

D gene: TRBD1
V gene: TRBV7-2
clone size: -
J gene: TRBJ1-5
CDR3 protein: CASSRDRGKAQHF
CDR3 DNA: TGTGCCAGCAGCCGGGACAGGGGAAAAGCCCAGCATTTT

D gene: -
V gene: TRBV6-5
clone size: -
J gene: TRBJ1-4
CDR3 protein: CASSYSVVGGPNEKLFF
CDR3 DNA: TGTGCCAGCAGTTACTCAGTGGTGGGGGGGCCGAATGAAAAACTGTTTTTT

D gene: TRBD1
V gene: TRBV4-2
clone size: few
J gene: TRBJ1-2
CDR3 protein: CASSQFPGTANYGYTF
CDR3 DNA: TGTGCCAGCAGCCAATTTCCCGGGACAGCTAACTATGGCTACACCTTC

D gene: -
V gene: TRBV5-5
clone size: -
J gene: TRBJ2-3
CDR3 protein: CASSAGDFSTDTQYF
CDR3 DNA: TGTGCCAGCAGCGCCGGGGACTTCTCCACAGATACGCAGTATTTT

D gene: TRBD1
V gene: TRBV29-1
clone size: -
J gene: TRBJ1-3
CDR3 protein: CSVIGQVNTIYF
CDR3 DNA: TGCAGCGTGATAGGACAGGTGAACACCATATATTTT

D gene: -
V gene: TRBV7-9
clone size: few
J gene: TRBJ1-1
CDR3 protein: CASRDQLNTEAFF
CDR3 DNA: TGTGCCAGCAGAGACCAGCTGAACACTGAAGCTTTCTTT

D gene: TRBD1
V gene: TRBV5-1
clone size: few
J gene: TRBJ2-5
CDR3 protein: CASSPGQSEGETQYF
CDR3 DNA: TGCGCCAGCAGCCCGGGACAGAGCGAGGGGGAGACCCAGTACTTC

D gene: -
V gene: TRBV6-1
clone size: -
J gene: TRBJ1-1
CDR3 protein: CASRGPRMGAEAFF
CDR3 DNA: TGTGCCAGCAGGGGTCCCAGGATGGGGGCTGAAGCTTTCTTT

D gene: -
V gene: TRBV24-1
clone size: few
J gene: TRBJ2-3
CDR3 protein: CATSDPRQPTDTQYF
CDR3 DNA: TGTGCCACCAGTGACCCCCGACAACCTACAGATACGCAGTATTTT

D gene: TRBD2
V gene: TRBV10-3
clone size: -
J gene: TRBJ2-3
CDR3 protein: CAYGGDTQYF
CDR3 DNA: TGTGCATACGGGGGGGATACGCAGTATTTT

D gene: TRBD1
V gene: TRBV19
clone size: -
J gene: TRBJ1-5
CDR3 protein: CASITAGTGNQPQHF
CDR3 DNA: TGTGCCAGTATTACCGCCGGGACAGGAAATCAGCCCCAGCATTTT

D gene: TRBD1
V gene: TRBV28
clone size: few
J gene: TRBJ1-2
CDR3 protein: CASSLATGGAYGYTF
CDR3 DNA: TGTGCCAGCAGTTTAGCGACAGGGGGCGCGTATGGCTACACCTTC